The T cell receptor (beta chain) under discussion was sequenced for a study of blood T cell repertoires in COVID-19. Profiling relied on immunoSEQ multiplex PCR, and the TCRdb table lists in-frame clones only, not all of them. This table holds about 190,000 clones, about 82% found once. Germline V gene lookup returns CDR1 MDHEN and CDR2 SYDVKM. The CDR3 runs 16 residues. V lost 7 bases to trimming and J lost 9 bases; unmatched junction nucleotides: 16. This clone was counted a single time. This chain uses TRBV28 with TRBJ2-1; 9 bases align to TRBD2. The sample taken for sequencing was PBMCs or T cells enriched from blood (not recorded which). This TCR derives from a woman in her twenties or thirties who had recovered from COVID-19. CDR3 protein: CASMASGNQPQSEQFF. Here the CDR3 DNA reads TGTGCCAGCATGGCTAGCGGGAACCAGCCCCAATCTGAGCAGTTCTTC.